Listed below are T cell receptor beta chains from one sample, sequenced in a study of cytomegalovirus exposure and HLA in healthy donors. Sequenced by immunoSEQ multiplex PCR; TCRdb stores in-frame clones only, minus some. The sample includes some 160,000 clones, roughly 80% of them seen just once. The sequenced material came from PBMCs. The source of these receptors is a male donor in good health and CMV-seronegative. The CDR3 runs from the conserved cysteine through the conserved F or W. The D gene is left open where the match is weak. Clone size is given for some rows only: seen once, a few or many times, or a class if the clone is expanded.

j_call: TRBJ2-5; v_call: TRBV7-2; clone_size: few; d_call: NA; cdr3_aa: CASSPGAIIQETQYF; cdr3_nt: TGTGCCAGCAGCCCAGGGGCCATTATCCAAGAGACCCAGTACTTC
j_call: TRBJ1-1; v_call: TRBV18; clone_size: NA; d_call: NA; cdr3_aa: CASSPILTVRVPEAFF; cdr3_nt: TGTGCCAGCTCACCAATTTTAACCGTCCGAGTCCCTGAAGCTTTCTTT
j_call: TRBJ2-3; v_call: TRBV27; clone_size: NA; d_call: NA; cdr3_aa: CASSWTASSTDTQYF; cdr3_nt: TGTGCCAGCAGTTGGACAGCTTCTAGCACAGATACGCAGTATTTT
j_call: TRBJ1-1; v_call: TRBV6-1; clone_size: NA; d_call: NA; cdr3_aa: CASHLSPQGNTEAFF; cdr3_nt: TGTGCCAGCCACCTAAGTCCACAGGGGAACACTGAAGCTTTCTTT
j_call: TRBJ2-3; v_call: TRBV4-3; clone_size: NA; d_call: TRBD2; cdr3_aa: CASSQSAGGGDTQYF; cdr3_nt: TGCGCCAGCAGCCAATCAGCGGGGGGGGGAGATACGCAGTATTTT
j_call: TRBJ2-7; v_call: TRBV30; clone_size: NA; d_call: TRBD2; cdr3_aa: CAWSGASGREQYF; cdr3_nt: TGTGCCTGGAGTGGCGCTAGCGGGCGCGAGCAGTACTTC
j_call: TRBJ2-7; v_call: TRBV5-5; clone_size: NA; d_call: TRBD1; cdr3_aa: CASSDRDRPFYEQYF; cdr3_nt: TGTGCCAGCAGCGACCGGGACAGGCCCTTCTACGAGCAGTACTTC
j_call: TRBJ1-6; v_call: TRBV4-1; clone_size: NA; d_call: NA; cdr3_aa: CASSQVQGFSYNSPLHF; cdr3_nt: TGCGCCAGCAGCCAAGTTCAGGGCTTCTCCTATAATTCACCCCTCCACTTT
j_call: TRBJ2-7; v_call: TRBV4-1; clone_size: NA; d_call: NA; cdr3_aa: CASSLKPPGYEQYF; cdr3_nt: TGCGCCAGCAGCTTAAAGCCACCGGGCTACGAGCAGTACTTC
j_call: TRBJ2-7; v_call: TRBV7-9; clone_size: NA; d_call: TRBD1; cdr3_aa: CSSTFGGGQGRHEQYF; cdr3_nt: TGTTCCAGCACCTTTGGGGGGGGACAGGGGCGTCACGAGCAGTACTTC
j_call: TRBJ1-6; v_call: TRBV10-2; clone_size: once; d_call: NA; cdr3_aa: CASSESRNSPLHF; cdr3_nt: TGCGCCAGCAGTGAGTCGAGAAATTCACCCCTCCACTTT
j_call: TRBJ1-6; v_call: TRBV19; clone_size: NA; d_call: NA; cdr3_aa: CASSTGQPRNSPLHF; cdr3_nt: TGTGCCAGTAGTACAGGACAGCCGCGGAACTCACCCCTCCACTTT
j_call: TRBJ1-6; v_call: TRBV11-2; clone_size: NA; d_call: NA; cdr3_aa: CASSLDRPSGLPLHF; cdr3_nt: TGTGCCAGCAGCTTAGACAGGCCATCTGGTTTACCCCTCCACTTT
j_call: TRBJ2-7; v_call: TRBV6-5; clone_size: NA; d_call: NA; cdr3_aa: CASSNVYGEQYF; cdr3_nt: TGTGCCAGCAGCAATGTATACGGCGAGCAGTACTTC
j_call: TRBJ2-7; v_call: TRBV5-1; clone_size: NA; d_call: TRBD1; cdr3_aa: CASSWTGGRYEQYF; cdr3_nt: TGCGCCAGCAGCTGGACAGGGGGCCGCTACGAGCAGTACTTC
j_call: TRBJ2-5; v_call: TRBV7-7; clone_size: NA; d_call: NA; cdr3_aa: CASSNELSSETQYF; cdr3_nt: TGTGCTAGCAGCAACGAACTAAGCTCAGAGACCCAGTACTTC
j_call: TRBJ1-4; v_call: TRBV4-1; clone_size: NA; d_call: NA; cdr3_aa: CASSQDTSRGEKLFF; cdr3_nt: TGCGCCAGCAGCCAAGATACCTCCCGGGGTGAAAAACTGTTTTTT
j_call: TRBJ1-2; v_call: TRBV15; clone_size: NA; d_call: NA; cdr3_aa: CATSSLAGADGYTF; cdr3_nt: TGTGCCACCAGCTCATTGGCAGGGGCTGATGGCTACACCTTC
j_call: TRBJ2-7; v_call: TRBV6-1; clone_size: few; d_call: TRBD1; cdr3_aa: CASSRDRLSYEQYF; cdr3_nt: TGTGCCAGCTCCCGGGACAGGCTTTCCTACGAGCAGTACTTC
j_call: TRBJ1-1; v_call: TRBV10-3; clone_size: many; d_call: NA; cdr3_aa: CAISARGGTEAFF; cdr3_nt: TGTGCCATCAGTGCGCGAGGTGGCACTGAAGCTTTCTTT